The T cell receptor beta chain described here comes from a study of T cell changes during pregnancy in multiple sclerosis. Germline CDR1 MNHEY, CDR2 SMNVEV (reference sequence). With 5 bases removed from V and 2 bases from J, the gap between germline ends came to 12 bases. The CDR3 extends over 14 amino acids. Assay: immunoSEQ multiplex PCR; the TCRdb copy retains only in-frame clones and omits some. Here the sample spans tens of thousands of clones, about 93% being singletons. The sequence came from a female donor with multiple sclerosis, enrolled in a pregnancy study. The sequenced sample was CD8+ T cells from peripheral blood mononuclear cells, obtained in the third trimester of pregnancy. The V gene is TRBV27, the J gene TRBJ1-1, with D uncertain. The CDR3 spells CASSPAGPNTEAFF. CDR3 nucleotides: TGTGCCAGCAGTCCCGCGGGCCCAAACACTGAAGCTTTCTTT.